This entry lists 14 T cell receptor beta chains sequenced from one sample in a study of cytomegalovirus exposure and HLA in healthy donors. Primers: 60 Vbeta forward and 13 Jbeta reverse. Sequenced by immunoSEQ multiplex PCR; TCRdb stores in-frame clones only, minus some. The profile shows some 190,000 clones, about three quarters of them singletons. Sequenced: PBMCs. These receptors came from a man between 18 and 29 years old in good health and CMV-seronegative.

The V gene is TRBV23-1, the J gene TRBJ2-3, with 11 bases identical to TRBD1. TRBV23-1 is noted as an ORF with a role that remains uncertain. This CDR3 region has 16 residues. J gave up 3 bases and V 1 base, and 3 bases lay outside the gene matches. The CDR3 sequence: CASSQCRDRGTDTQYF. In DNA, the CDR3 is TGCGCCAGCAGTCAATGCCGGGACAGGGGGACAGATACGCAGTATTTT.

This clone was seen just once. The DNA for the CDR3 is TGCAGCGTCAAGACAGGGACCAACGAGCAGTACTTC. Translation: CSVKTGTNEQYF. The chain links TRBV29-1 to TRBJ2-7, with TRBD1 matching over 7 bases. CDR1 and CDR2 (germline): SQVTM, ANQGSEA. There are 12 residues in the CDR3. J was trimmed by 5 bases and V by 6 bases; bases with no gene match: 7.

In its sample, this clone was seen a few times. This rearrangement joins TRBV11-2 to TRBJ2-1; D remains unclear. The CDR3 spans 10 residues. Germline V lookup: CDR1 SGHAT, CDR2 FQNNGV. V lost 6 bases and J lost 6, with 3 bases in between. The CDR3 reads CASSLNEQFF. The CDR3 nucleotides are TGTGCCAGCAGTCTCAATGAGCAGTTCTTC. Full variable domain (rest looked up from reference TRBV11-2 and TRBJ2-1): EAGVAQSPRYKIIEKRQSVAFWCNPISGHATLYWYQQILGQGPKLLIQFQNNGVVDDSQLPKDRFSAERLKGVDSTLKIQPAKLEDSAVYLCASSLNEQFFGPGTRLTVL.

The CDR3 is CASSRGLNTEAFF. DNA for the CDR3: TGTGCCAGCAGCAGGGGTTTGAACACTGAAGCTTTCTTT. The chain combines TRBV28 with TRBJ1-1; D is possibly TRBD1 (6 bases). V gave up 6 bases and J gave up 0 bases, with 8 bases separating them. The CDR3 extends over 13 amino acids. From germline, CDR1 is MDHEN and CDR2 SYDVKM. The full variable domain, its missing parts supplied by reference TRBV28 and TRBJ1-1, is DVKVTQSSRYLVKRTGEKVFLECVQDMDHENMFWYRQDPGLGLRLIYFSYDVKMKEKGDIPEGYSVSREKKERFSLILESASTNQTSMYLCASSRGLNTEAFFGQGTRLTVV.

The rearrangement links TRBV30 to TRBJ2-7; the match to TRBD2 covers 8 bases. CDR1 is GTSNPN and CDR2 is SVGIG in the germline V gene (reference sequence). J gave up 6 bases and V 0 bases, and 7 bases lay outside the gene matches. The CDR3 consists of 14 residues. Here the CDR3 reads CAWSVPSGGVEQYF. The CDR3 DNA is TGTGCCTGGAGTGTACCCAGCGGGGGTGTCGAGCAGTACTTC.

V is TRBV28 and J is TRBJ2-7, with 10 bases identical to TRBD1. Germline CDR1 and CDR2: MDHEN and SYDVKM. The CDR3 is made up of 16 amino acids. The junction had 6 bases not matched to a gene; V was cut back by 2 bases and J by 2 bases. CDR3 amino acids: CASSLMGQGLTYEQYF. CDR3 DNA sequence: TGTGCCAGCAGTTTAATGGGACAGGGGCTGACCTACGAGCAGTACTTC.

This clone was detected only once. The chain joins TRBV19 to TRBJ2-1; tentatively, D is TRBD2 (5 bases). The CDR3 is 15 residues long. The germline CDR1 and CDR2 sequences are LNHDA and SQIVND (reference sequence). V lost 5 bases, J lost 4 bases, and 15 bases lay in between. The CDR3 DNA is TGTGCCAGTAGTGATTGGAGCGGACCTTACAATGAGCAGTTCTTC. This encodes CASSDWSGPYNEQFF.

The gene calls are TRBV13 and TRBJ1-1; a weak D match, TRBD1 (5 bases). Trimming left V 7 bases short and J 1 base short, with 10 bases between. This CDR3 comprises 13 residues. Germline V gene data show CDR1 as PRHDT and CDR2 as FYEKMQ (reference sequence). The CDR3 sequence is CASTQGPNTEAFF. The CDR3 nucleotides read TGTGCCAGCACTCAGGGTCCGAACACTGAAGCTTTCTTT. The full variable domain, with the rest looked up from reference TRBV13 and TRBJ1-1, is AAGVIQSPRHLIKEKRETATLKCYPIPRHDTVYWYQQGPGQDPQFLISFYEKMQSDKGSIPDRFSAQQFSDYHSELNMSSLELGDSALYFCASTQGPNTEAFFGQGTRLTVV.

The chain combines TRBV6-1 with TRBJ2-3; D not certain. The CDR3 runs to 16 residues. CDR1 and CDR2 from the germline V gene are MNHNS and SASEGT. Trimming removed 3 bases at V and 1 base at J, with 14 bases between. DNA for the CDR3: TGTGCCAGCAGTGAGGGCCGGTTCCTCCGCACAGATACGCAGTATTTT. Translated: CASSEGRFLRTDTQYF.

This clone was seen only a few times. CDR3 nucleotides: TGCGCCAGCAGCTTGCGACAGGGGGCCACCTCCTACGAGCAGTACTTC. Its protein product is CASSLRQGATSYEQYF. This chain links TRBV5-1 with TRBJ2-7, with 10 positions matching TRBD1. Trimming took 1 base from V and 0 from J; bases not matched to a gene: 4. Germline V lookup: CDR1 SGHRS, CDR2 YFSETQ. CDR3 length: 16 amino acids.

The chain joins TRBV7-9 to TRBJ1-3, with 8 positions matching TRBD1. Per the germline V gene, CDR1 is SEHNR and CDR2 is FQNEAQ (reference sequence). The CDR3 extends over 16 amino acids. Unmatched junction bases numbered 10, after V lost 5 bases and J lost 4 bases. This CDR3 is CASSPRTGNVGNTIYF. The CDR3 region has the DNA TGTGCCAGCAGCCCCCGGACAGGGAACGTCGGAAACACCATATATTTT.

The genes are TRBV18 and TRBJ1-2; no clear D. CDR1 and CDR2 (germline): KGHSH, LQKENI. The V end was cut by 5 bases, the J end by 0 bases, with 7 bases between. This CDR3 comprises 13 residues. The CDR3 spells CASSDGANYGYTF. DNA of the CDR3: TGTGCCAGCTCAGACGGAGCTAACTATGGCTACACCTTC.

The chain has TRBV5-6 and TRBJ2-3, with a weak D call TRBD2 (5 bases). CDR3 length: 14 residues. The germline V and J ends were trimmed by 0 bases and 6 bases, with 11 bases remaining between them. Germline V lookup: CDR1 SGHDT, CDR2 YYEEEE. The CDR3 is CASSLVEVRDTQYF. As DNA, the CDR3 is TGTGCCAGCAGCTTGGTGGAGGTACGGGATACGCAGTATTTT.

This chain links TRBV28 with TRBJ1-5; no clear D gene. V lost 2 bases, J lost 0 bases, and 5 bases lay in between. Germline V gene lookup returns CDR1 MDHEN and CDR2 SYDVKM. This CDR3 has 14 residues. Here the CDR3 reads CASSLGGSNQPQHF. The CDR3 DNA reads TGTGCCAGCAGTTTAGGAGGTAGCAATCAGCCCCAGCATTTT. The whole variable domain, remainder taken from reference TRBV28 and TRBJ1-5, is DVKVTQSSRYLVKRTGEKVFLECVQDMDHENMFWYRQDPGLGLRLIYFSYDVKMKEKGDIPEGYSVSREKKERFSLILESASTNQTSMYLCASSLGGSNQPQHFGDGTRLSIL.